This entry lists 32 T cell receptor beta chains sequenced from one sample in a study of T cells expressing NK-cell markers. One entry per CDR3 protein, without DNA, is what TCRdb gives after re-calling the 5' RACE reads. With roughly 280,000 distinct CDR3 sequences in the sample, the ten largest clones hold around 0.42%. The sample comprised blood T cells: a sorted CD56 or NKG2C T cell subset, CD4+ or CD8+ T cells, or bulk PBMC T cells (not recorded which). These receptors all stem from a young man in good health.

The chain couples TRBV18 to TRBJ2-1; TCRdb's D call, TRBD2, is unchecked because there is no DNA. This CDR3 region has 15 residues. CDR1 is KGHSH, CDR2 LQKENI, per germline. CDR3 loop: CASSPLAGRSHEQFF.

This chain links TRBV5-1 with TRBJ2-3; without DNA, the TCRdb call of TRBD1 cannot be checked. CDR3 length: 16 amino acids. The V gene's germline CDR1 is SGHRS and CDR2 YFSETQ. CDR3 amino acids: CASSRSGTGLTDTQYF.

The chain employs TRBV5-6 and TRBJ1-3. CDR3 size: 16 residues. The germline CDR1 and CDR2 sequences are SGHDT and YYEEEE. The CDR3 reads CASTPSQGVSGNTIYF.

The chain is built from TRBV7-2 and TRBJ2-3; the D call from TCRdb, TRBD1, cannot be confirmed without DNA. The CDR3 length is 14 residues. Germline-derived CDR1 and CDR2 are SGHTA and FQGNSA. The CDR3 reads CASSYSGVADTQYF.

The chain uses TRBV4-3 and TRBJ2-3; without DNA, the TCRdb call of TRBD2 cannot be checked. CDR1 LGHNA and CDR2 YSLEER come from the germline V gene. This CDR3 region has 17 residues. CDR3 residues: CASSQETSGSRADTQYF.

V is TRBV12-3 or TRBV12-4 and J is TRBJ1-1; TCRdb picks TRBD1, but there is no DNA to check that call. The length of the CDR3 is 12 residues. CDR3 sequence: CASSGRTGQAFF.

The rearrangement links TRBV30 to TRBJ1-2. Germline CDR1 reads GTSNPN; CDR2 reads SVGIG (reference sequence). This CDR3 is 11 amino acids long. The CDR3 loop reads CAWSEDDGYTF.

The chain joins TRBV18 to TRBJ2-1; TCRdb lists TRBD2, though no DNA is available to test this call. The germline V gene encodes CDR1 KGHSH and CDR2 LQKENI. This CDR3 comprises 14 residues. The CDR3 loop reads CASSPRGRYNEQFF.

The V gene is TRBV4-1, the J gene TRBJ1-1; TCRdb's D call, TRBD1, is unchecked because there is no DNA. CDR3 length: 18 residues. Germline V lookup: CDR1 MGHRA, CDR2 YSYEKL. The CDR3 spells CASSPLSKKGQENTEAFF.

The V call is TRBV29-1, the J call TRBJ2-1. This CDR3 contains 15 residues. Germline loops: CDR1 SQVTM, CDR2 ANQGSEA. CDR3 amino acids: CSVEILAGSYNEQFF.

CDR3 amino acids: CAISESDRVTYGYTF. The chain employs TRBV10-3 and TRBJ1-2. The germline CDR1 and CDR2 sequences are ENHRY and SYGVKD. The CDR3 runs to 15 residues.

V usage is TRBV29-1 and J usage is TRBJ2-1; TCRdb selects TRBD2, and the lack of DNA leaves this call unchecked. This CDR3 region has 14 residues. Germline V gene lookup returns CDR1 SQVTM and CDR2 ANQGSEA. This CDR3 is CSDKAGGGYNEQFF.

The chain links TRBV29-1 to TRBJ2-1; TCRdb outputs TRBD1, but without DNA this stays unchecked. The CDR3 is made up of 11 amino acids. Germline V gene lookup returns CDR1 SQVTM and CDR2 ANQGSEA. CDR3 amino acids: CSATGDNEQFF.

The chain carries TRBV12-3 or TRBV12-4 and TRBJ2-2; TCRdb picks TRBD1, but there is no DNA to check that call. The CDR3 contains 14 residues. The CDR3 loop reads CASSLGRVVGELFF.

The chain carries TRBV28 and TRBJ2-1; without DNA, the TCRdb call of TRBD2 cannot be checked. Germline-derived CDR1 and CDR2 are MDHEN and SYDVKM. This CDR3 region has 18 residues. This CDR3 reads CASSPEGRLAGGRKEQFF.

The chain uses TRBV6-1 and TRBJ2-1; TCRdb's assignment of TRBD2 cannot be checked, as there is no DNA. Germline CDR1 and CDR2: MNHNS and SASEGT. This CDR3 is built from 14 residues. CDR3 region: CASSGGGRTNEQFF.

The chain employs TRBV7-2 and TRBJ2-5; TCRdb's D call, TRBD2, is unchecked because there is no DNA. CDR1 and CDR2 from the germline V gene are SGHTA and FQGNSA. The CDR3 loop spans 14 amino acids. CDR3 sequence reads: CASSALAVQETQYF. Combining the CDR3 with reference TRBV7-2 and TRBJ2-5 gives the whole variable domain GAGVSQSPSNKVTEKGKDVELRCDPISGHTALYWYRQSLGQGLEFLIYFQGNSAPDKSGLPSDRFSAERTGGSVSTLTIQRTQQEDSAVYLCASSALAVQETQYFGPGTRLLVL.

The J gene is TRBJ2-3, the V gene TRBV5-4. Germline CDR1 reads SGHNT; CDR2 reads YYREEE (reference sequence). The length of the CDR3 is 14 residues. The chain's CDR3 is CASSLALGADTQYF.

The CDR3 loop is CSATDLAGRLSYEQYF. The rearrangement joins TRBV20-1 to TRBJ2-7; TCRdb proposes TRBD1, but this gene call is untestable without DNA. Germline CDR1 reads DFQATT; CDR2 reads SNEGSKA (reference sequence). This CDR3 spans 16 amino acids.

CDR3 in amino acids: CASHKTGGRDEKLFF. The chain joins TRBV5-6 to TRBJ1-4; TCRdb proposes TRBD1, but this gene call is untestable without DNA. This CDR3 spans 15 amino acids. Germline values: CDR1 SGHDT, CDR2 YYEEEE.

This chain's CDR3 is CASSQDDRGPPNTGELFF. This chain connects TRBV4-2 to TRBJ2-2; the TCRdb D gene call, TRBD1, has no DNA to confirm it. Germline CDR1 LGHNA, CDR2 YNFKEQ. The CDR3 is 18 residues long.

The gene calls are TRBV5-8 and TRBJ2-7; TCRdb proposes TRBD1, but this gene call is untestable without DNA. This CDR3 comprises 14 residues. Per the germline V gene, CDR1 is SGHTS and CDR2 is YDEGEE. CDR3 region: CASSAWGRAYEQYF.

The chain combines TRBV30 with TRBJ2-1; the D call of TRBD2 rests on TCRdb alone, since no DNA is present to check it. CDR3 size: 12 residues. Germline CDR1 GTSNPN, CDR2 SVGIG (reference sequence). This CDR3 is CAWSGSSNEQFF.

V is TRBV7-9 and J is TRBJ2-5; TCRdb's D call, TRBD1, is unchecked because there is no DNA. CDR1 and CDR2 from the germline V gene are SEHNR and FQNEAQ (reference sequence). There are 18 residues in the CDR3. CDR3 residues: CASSLGLLTGGLGETQYF.

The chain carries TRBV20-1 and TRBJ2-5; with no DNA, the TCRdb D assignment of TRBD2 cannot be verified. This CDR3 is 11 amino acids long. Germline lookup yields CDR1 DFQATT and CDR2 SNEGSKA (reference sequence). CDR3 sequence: CSAPAEPVRYF.

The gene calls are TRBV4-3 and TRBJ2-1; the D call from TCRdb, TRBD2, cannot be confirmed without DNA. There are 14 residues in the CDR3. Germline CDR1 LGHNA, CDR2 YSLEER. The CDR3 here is CASSQDLAGGPKFF.

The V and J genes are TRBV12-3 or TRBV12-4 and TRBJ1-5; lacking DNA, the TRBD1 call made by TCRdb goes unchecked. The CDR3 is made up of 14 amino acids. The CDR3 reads CASRRAGVNQPQHF.

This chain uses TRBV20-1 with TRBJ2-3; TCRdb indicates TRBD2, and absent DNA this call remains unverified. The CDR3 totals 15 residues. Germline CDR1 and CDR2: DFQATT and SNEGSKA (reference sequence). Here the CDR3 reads CSAPGTSGFTDTQYF.

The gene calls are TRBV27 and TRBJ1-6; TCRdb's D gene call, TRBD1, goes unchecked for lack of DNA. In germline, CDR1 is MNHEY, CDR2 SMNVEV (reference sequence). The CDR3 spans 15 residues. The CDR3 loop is CASSTYRGRDSPLHF.

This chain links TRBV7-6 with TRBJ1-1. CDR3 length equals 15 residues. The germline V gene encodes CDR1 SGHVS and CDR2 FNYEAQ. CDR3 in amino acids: CASSLTPGSNTEAFF.

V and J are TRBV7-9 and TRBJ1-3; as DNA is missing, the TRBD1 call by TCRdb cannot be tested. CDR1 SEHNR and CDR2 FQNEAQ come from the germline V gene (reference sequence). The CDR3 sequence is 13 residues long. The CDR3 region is CASSPPPGNTIYF.

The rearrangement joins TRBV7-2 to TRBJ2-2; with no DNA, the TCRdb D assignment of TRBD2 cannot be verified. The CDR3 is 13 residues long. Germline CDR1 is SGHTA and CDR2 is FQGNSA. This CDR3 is CASSPQLAGELFF.